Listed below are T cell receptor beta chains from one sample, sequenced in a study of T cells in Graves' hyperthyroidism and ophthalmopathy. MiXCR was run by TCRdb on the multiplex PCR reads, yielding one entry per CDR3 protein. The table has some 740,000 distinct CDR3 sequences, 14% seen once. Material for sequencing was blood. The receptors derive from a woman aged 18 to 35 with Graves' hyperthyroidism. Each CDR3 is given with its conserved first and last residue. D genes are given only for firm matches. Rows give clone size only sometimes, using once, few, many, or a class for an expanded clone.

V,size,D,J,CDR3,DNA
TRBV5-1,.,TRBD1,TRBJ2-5,CASSLSGGLETQYF,TGCGCCAGCAGCTTGTCAGGGGGCTTGGAGACCCAGTACTTC
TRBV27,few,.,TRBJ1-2,CASSSLARGDYGYTF,TGTGCCAGCAGTTCCCTCGCACGGGGAGACTATGGCTACACCTTC
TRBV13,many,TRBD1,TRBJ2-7,CASSLRDRGIEQYF,TGTGCCAGCAGCTTACGAGACAGGGGAATCGAGCAGTACTTC
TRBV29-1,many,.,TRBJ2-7,CSVGDLYEQYF,TGCAGCGTGGGGGATCTCTACGAGCAGTACTTC
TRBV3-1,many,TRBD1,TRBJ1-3,CASSLTGVIGGNTIYF,TGTGCCAGCAGCCTTACAGGGGTGATCGGAGGAAACACCATATATTTT
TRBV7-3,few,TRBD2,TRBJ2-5,CASSLMSSGGETQYF,TGTGCCAGCAGCTTAATGAGCTCGGGGGGGGAGACCCAGTACTTC
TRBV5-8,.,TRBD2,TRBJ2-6,CASSSTTSALLGGANVLTF,TGTGCCAGCAGCTCAACGACTAGCGCCCTGCTGGGTGGGGCCAACGTCCTGACTTTC
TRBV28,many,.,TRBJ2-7,CASSLSPGGNEQYF,TGTGCCAGCAGTTTATCCCCAGGAGGCAACGAGCAGTACTTC
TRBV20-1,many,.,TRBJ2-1,CSARVMSASSYNEQFF,TGCAGTGCTAGAGTGATGAGCGCCAGCTCCTACAATGAGCAGTTCTTC
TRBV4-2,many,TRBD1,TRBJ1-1,CASSQDWVGGGTQAFF,TGTGCCAGCAGCCAAGATTGGGTAGGGGGCGGCACTCAAGCTTTCTTT
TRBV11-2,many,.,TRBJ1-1,CASSSQIQTTEAFF,TGTGCCAGCAGCTCCCAGATACAGACGACTGAAGCTTTCTTT
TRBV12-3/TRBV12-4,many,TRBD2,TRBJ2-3,CASSLSGKSTDTQYF,TGTGCCAGCAGTTTAAGCGGGAAAAGCACAGATACGCAGTATTTT
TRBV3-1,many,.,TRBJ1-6,CASSLRSANSPLHF,TGTGCCAGCAGCCTCCGTTCGGCTAATTCACCCCTCCACTTT
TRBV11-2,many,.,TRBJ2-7,CASSLGQHYEQYF,TGTGCCAGCAGCTTGGGACAACACTACGAGCAGTACTTC
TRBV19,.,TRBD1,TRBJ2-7,CASSHPLGQGYNEQYF,TGTGCCAGTAGCCATCCGCTGGGACAGGGTTACAACGAGCAGTACTTC
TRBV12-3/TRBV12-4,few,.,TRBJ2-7,CASSAVKDDSYEQYF,TGTGCCAGCAGTGCGGTAAAGGACGACTCCTACGAGCAGTACTTC
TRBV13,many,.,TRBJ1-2,CASSWTGNYGYTF,TGTGCCAGCAGCTGGACTGGAAACTATGGCTACACCTTC
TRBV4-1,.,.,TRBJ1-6,CASSPGTRRSSPLHF,TGCGCCAGCAGCCCCGGGACACGGCGGAGTTCACCCCTCCACTTT
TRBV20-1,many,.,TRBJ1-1,CSARPSGRSRVTEAFF,TGCAGTGCTAGGCCTTCAGGCAGGTCGAGGGTCACTGAAGCTTTCTTT
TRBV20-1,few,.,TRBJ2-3,CSAYLHTDTQYF,TGCAGTGCCTACCTGCACACAGATACGCAGTATTTT
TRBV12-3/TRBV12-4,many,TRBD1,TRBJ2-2,CASSKGGALGELFF,TGTGCCAGCAGTAAAGGGGGCGCATTAGGGGAGCTGTTTTTT
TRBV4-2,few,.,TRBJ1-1,CASSQEFWGKNTEAFF,TGTGCCAGCAGCCAAGAATTCTGGGGTAAGAACACTGAAGCTTTCTTT
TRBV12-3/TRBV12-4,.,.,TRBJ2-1,CASSYSSASSWVSGPSYNEQFF,TGTGCCAGCAGTTACTCCTCGGCCAGCAGCTGGGTTAGCGGCCCCTCCTACAATGAGCAGTTCTTC
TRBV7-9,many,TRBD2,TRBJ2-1,CASSLAIQREPTNDEQFF,TGTGCCAGCAGCTTAGCGATCCAGCGGGAGCCAACCAACGATGAGCAGTTCTTC
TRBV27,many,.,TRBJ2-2,CASSLDRRPTGELFF,TGTGCCAGCAGTTTAGACAGGCGACCAACCGGGGAGCTGTTTTTT
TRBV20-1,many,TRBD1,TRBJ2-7,CSARDPGQALSYEQYF,TGCAGTGCTAGAGATCCAGGACAGGCGCTCTCCTACGAGCAGTACTTC